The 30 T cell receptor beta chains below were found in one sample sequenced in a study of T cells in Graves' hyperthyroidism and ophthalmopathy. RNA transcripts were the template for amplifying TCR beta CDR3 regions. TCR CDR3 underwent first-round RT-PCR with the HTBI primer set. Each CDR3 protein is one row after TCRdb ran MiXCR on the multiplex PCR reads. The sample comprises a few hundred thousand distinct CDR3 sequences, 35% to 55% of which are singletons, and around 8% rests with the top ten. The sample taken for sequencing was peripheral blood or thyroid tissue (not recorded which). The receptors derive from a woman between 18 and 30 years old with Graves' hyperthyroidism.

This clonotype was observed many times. As DNA, the CDR3 is TGCAGCGTTGAGCACTCGAACACTGAAGCTTTCTTT. Protein sequence: CSVEHSNTEAFF. The chain joins TRBV29-1 to TRBJ1-1; D gene unclear. V was clipped by 3 bases and J by 1 base, with 6 bases between them. The CDR3 length is 12 residues. Germline V lookup: CDR1 SQVTM, CDR2 ANQGSEA.

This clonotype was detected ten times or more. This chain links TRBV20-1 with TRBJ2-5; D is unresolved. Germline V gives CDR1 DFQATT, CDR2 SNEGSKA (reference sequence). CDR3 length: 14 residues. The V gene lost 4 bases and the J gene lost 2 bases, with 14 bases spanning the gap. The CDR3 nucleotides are TGCAGTGCTACTTGGGTTGGCTTTCAAGAGACCCAGTACTTC. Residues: CSATWVGFQETQYF.

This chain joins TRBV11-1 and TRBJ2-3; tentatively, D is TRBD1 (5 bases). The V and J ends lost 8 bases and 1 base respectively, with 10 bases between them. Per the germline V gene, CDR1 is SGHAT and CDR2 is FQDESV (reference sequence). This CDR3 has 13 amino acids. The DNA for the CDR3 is TGTGCCAGCGCTCCGACAGGCACAGATACGCAGTATTTT. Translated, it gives CASAPTGTDTQYF.

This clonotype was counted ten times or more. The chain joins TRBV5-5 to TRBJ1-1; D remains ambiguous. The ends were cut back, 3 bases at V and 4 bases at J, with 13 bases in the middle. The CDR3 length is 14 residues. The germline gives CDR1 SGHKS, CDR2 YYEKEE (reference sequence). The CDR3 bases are TGTGCCAGCAGCTCGTATAGCGTCTCCACTGAAGCTTTCTTT. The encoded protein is CASSSYSVSTEAFF.

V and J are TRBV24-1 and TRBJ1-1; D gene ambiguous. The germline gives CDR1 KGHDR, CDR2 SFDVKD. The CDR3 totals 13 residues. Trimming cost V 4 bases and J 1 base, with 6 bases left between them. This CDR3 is CATSEGKNTEAFF. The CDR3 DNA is TGTGCCACCAGTGAGGGGAAGAACACTGAAGCTTTCTTT.

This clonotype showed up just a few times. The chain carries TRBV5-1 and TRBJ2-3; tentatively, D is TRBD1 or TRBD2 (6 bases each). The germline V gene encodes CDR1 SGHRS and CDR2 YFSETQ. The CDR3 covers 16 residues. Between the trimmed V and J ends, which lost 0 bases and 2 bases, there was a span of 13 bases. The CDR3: CASSLVGGLYTDTQYF. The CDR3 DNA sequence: TGCGCCAGCAGCTTGGTGGGGGGCCTTTACACAGATACGCAGTATTTT.

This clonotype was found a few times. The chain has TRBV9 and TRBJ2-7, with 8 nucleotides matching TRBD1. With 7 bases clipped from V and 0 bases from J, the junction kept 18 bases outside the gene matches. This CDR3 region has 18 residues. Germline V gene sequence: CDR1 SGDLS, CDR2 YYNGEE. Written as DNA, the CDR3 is TGTGCCAGCTCACGGCGGACAGGGCAAACCACTCTCTCCTACGAGCAGTACTTC. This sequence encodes CASSRRTGQTTLSYEQYF.

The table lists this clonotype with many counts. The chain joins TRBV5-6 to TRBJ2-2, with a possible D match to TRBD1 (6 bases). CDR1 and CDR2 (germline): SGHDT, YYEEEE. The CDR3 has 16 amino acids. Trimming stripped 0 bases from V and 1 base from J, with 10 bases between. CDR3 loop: CASSLVLQGNTGELFF. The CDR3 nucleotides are TGTGCCAGCAGCTTGGTTCTACAGGGGAACACCGGGGAGCTGTTTTTT. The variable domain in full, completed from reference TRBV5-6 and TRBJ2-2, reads DAGVTQSPTHLIKTRGQQVTLRCSPKSGHDTVSWYQQALGQGPQFIFQYYEEEERQRGNFPDRFSGHQFPNYSSELNVNALLLGDSALYLCASSLVLQGNTGELFFGEGSRLTVL.

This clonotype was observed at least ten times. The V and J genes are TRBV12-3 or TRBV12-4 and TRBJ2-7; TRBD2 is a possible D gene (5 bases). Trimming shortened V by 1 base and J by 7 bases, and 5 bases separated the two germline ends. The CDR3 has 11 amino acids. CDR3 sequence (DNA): TGTGCCAGCAGTTTAGGAGGGGAGCAGTACTTC. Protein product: CASSLGGEQYF.

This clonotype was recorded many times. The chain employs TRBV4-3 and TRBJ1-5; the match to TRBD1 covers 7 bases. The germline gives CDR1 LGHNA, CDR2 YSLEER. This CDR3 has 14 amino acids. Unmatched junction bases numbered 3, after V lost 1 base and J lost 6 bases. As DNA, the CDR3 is TGCGCCAGCAGCCAAGGGACAGGAGGTCAGCCCCAGCATTTT. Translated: CASSQGTGGQPQHF.

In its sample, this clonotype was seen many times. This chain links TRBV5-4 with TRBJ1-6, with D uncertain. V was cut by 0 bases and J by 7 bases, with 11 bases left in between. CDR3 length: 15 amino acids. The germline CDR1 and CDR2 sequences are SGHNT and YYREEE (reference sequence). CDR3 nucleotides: TGTGCCAGCAGCTTGGTGCCGGCGGGGAATTCACCCCTCCACTTT. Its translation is CASSLVPAGNSPLHF.

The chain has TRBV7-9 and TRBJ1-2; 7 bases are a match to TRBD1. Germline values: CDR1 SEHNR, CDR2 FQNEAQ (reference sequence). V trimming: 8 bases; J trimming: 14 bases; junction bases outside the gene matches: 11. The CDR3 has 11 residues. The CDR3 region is CASSIGQEVTF. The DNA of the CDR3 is TGTGCCAGCTCAATCGGACAGGAGGTGACCTTC.

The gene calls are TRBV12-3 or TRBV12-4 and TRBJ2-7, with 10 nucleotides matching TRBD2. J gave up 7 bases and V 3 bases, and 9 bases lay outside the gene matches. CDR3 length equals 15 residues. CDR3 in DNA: TGTGCCAGCAGTTTCAGAGCGGGACTAGCGAATGAGCAGTACTTC. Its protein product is CASSFRAGLANEQYF.

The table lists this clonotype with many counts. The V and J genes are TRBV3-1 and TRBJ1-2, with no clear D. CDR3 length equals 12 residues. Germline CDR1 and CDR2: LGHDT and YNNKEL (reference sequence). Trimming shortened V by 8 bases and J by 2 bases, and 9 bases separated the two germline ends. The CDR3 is CASGTINYGYTF. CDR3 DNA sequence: TGTGCCAGCGGCACGATAAACTATGGCTACACCTTC.

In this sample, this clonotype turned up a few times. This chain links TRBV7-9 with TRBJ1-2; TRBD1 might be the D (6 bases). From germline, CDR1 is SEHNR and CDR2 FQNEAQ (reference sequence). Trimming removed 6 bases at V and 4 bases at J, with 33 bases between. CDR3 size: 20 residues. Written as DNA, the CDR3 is TGTGCCAGCAGGGATAAAAACCCTGATTACCCGGGGGGCCCCACCTATGGCTACACCTTC. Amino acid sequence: CASRDKNPDYPGGPTYGYTF.

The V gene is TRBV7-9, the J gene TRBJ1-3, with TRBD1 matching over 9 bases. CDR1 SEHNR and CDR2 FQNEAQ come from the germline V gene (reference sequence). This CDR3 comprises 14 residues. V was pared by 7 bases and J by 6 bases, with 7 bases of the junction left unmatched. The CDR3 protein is CASTSGQGVNTIYF. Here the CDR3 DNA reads TGTGCCAGCACTTCGGGACAGGGTGTAAACACCATATATTTT.

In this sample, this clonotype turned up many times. Here the CDR3 reads CASSQDSLSSYEQYF. The CDR3 bases are TGCGCCAGCAGCCAAGACTCACTAAGCTCCTACGAGCAGTACTTC. The gene calls are TRBV4-3 and TRBJ2-7, with D unresolved. CDR3 length: 15 amino acids. V was trimmed by 0 bases and J by 0 bases, leaving 9 bases between them. Germline assignment: CDR1 LGHNA and CDR2 YSLEER.

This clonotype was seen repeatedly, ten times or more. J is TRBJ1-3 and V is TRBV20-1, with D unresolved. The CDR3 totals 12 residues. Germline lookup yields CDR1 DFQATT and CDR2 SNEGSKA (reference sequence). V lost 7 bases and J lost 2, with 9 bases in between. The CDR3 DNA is TGCAGTGTGCGATCTCCTGGAAACACCATATATTTT. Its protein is CSVRSPGNTIYF.

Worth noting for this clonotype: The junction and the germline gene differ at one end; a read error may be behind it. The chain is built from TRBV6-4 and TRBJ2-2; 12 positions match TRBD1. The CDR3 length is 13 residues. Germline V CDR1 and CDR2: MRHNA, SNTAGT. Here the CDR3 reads CASSAGTGGEQFF. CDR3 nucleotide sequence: TGTGCCAGCAGCGCCGGGACAGGGGGCGAGCAGTTTTTT.

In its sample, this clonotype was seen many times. In nucleotides, the CDR3 is TGCGCCAGCAGCCAGACAGGGGGAGAGACCCAGTACTTC. Its protein product is CASSQTGGETQYF. This chain links TRBV4-1 with TRBJ2-5; 9 bases match TRBD1. Trimming cost V 3 bases and J 4 bases; bases outside gene matches: 0. CDR3 size: 13 residues. Germline CDR1 MGHRA, CDR2 YSYEKL.

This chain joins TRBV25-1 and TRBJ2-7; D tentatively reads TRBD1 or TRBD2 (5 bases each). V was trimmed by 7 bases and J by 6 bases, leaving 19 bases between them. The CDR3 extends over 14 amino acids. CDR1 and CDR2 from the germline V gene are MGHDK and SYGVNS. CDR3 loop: CASNLFEGPGEQYF. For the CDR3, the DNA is TGTGCCAGCAACTTATTCGAGGGGCCCGGCGAGCAGTACTTC.

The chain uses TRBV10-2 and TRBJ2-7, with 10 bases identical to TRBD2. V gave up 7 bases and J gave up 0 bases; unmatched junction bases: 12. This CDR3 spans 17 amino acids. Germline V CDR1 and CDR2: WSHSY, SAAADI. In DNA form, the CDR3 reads TGCGCCAGCACCATAGGTCTAGCGGGGGAAAGCTCCTACGAGCAGTACTTC. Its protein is CASTIGLAGESSYEQYF.

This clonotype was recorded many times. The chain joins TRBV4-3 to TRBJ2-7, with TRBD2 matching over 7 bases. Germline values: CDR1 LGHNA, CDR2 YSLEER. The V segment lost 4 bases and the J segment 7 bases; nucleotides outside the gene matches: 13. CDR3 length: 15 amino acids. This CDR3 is CASSRSGTTLGEQYF. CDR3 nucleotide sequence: TGCGCCAGCAGCCGTTCCGGGACTACCTTAGGGGAGCAGTACTTC.

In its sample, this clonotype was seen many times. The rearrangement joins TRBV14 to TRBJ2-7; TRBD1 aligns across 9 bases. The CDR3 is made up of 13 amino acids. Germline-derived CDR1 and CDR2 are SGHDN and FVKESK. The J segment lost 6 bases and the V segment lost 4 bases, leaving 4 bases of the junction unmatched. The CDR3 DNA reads TGTGCCAGCAGCCGCATGACAGGGGGCGAGCAGTACTTC. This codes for CASSRMTGGEQYF.

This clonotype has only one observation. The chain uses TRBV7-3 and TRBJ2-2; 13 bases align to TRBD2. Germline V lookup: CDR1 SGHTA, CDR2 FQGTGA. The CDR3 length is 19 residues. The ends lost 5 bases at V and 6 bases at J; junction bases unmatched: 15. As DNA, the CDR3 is TGTGCCAGCAGCGGGGTCCAGGGACTAGCGGGAAATAACGCCGGGGAGCTGTTTTTT. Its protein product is CASSGVQGLAGNNAGELFF.

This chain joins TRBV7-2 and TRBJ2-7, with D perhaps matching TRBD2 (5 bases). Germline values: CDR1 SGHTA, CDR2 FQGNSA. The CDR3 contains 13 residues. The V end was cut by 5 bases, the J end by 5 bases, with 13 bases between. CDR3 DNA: TGTGCCAGCAGCGAAAAAGGAGGAAACGAGCAGTACTTC. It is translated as CASSEKGGNEQYF.

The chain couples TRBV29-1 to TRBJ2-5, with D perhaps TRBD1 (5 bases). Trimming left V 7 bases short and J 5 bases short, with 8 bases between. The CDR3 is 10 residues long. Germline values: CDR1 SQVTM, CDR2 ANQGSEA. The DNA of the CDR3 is TGCAGCGGGACACGGGAGACCCAGTACTTC. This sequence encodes CSGTRETQYF.

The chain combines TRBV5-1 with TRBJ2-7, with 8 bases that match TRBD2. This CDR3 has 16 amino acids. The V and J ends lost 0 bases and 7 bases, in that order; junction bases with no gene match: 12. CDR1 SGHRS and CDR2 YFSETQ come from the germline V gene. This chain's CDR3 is CASSLADREGLGEQYF. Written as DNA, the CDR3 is TGCGCCAGCAGCTTGGCCGATCGGGAGGGCCTTGGGGAGCAGTACTTC.

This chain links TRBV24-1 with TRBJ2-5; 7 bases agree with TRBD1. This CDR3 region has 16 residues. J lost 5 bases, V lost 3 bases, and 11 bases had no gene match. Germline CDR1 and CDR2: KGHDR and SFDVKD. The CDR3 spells CATSDRTTGFWETQYF. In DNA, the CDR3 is TGTGCCACCAGTGATCGAACGACAGGGTTTTGGGAGACCCAGTACTTC.

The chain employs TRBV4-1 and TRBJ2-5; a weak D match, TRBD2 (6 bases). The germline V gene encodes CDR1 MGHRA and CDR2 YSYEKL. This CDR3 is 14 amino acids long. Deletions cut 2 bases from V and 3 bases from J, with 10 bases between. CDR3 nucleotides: TGCGCCAGCAGCCAAAAAGGGAGGAAAGAGACCCAGTACTTC. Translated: CASSQKGRKETQYF.